This T cell receptor beta chain was recorded in a study of human T cells and chemical hapten exposure listed by TCRdb under 2021. For the study in its entirety: For sensitization, 2% DPC in acetone was applied to an approximately 2 cm by approximately 2 cm area of upper inner arm skin. Throughout the study period of about 23 weeks, patients also received therapeutic DPC doses to the scalp every week. Blood was sampled from patients pre-sensitization (week 0) and at 2, 6 and about 24 weeks after DPC sensitization. Peripheral blood TCR repertoire changes were tracked in vivo in alopecia patients during primary and secondary sensitization to the hapten diphenylcyclopropenone (DPC). Patch tests used Finn chambers with 0.01% DPC on the upper back, scored after 6 days by International Contact Dermatitis Research Group standards. The mostly female patient cohort included alopecia areata with under or over 50% scalp involvement, alopecia totalis and alopecia universalis. For TCR sequencing, blood came from over 25 alopecia patients at anywhere from one to four time points (pre-sensitization, 2, 6 and 24 weeks). The libraries were sequenced as a pool, and the TCR yield per sample differed mostly because of small variations in library volumes within the pool. On the study overall, not on this receptor specifically: A positive correlation was found between the number of PT1 expanded TCRs and patch test score, with significance reached at thresholds 8, 16 and 32 but not 4. Because all patients had alopecia, a presumed autoimmune disease, the immune response of the patients might differ from that of healthy individuals. The number of TCRs above 1 in 1000 frequency did not change with DPC sensitization; there was no evidence of global repertoire structure alterations. Expanded TCRs formed significantly more large CDR3 similarity clusters than pre-sensitization or healthy control sets, consistent with antigen-driven responses. Repeated subsampling changed both the strength of the expansion versus patch-test correlation and the threshold at which the correlation became significant.

Sample time point, as interpreted from the label and publication: patch test 1, 2 weeks after DPC sensitization. The meaning of the sample's treatment or condition label: therapeutic diphenylcyclopropenone sensitization with weekly scalp DPC. Blood at each patch-test visit was drawn before the patch test was applied. Patients were considered eligible if aged 18 to 70, diagnosed with alopecia and deemed suitable for DPC therapy, and patients were excluded if pregnant. Total RNA was isolated from unfractionated whole blood collected in Tempus Blood RNA tubes. This clonotype was counted at least ten times. Its antigen is unknown. Nothing much larger sits one base from this clone, and base qualities are not available. The receptor library was made with RACE. The sequencer was a NextSeq 500. During library preparation, unique molecular identifiers were attached to individual cDNA molecules so that TCRs could be counted in a quantitative, reproducible way. From each blood RNA sample, both TCR alpha and TCR beta chains were sequenced. The authors' pipeline ran thus. Samples had a median of approximately 96,000 TCRs, with a range from roughly 23,224 to 750,000. The Decombinator software suite was used to annotate the V, J and CDR3 of the TCR reads. For PS versus PT1 abundance plots, all samples were subsampled to the same number of TCRs (28,000). Expanded TCRs were defined as absent before sensitization and observed at least eight times at the 2-week time point. The public reads were quality trimmed at Q25 with fastp and then assembled into clones with MiXCR by TCRdb, keeping productive beta chains. Each entry is one CDR3 protein sequence, shown with its most common DNA and genes. For this entry, the V and J calls and clone size follow TCRdb and not the study's own pipeline. The sample table contains some 120,000 distinct CDR3 sequences; only one count was recorded for about 12% of them. 1.1% to 1.5% of the sample goes to the ten largest clones.

Reading the germline V gene gives CDR1 SGHRS and CDR2 YFSETQ. Trimming takes 6 bases from V and 1 base from J, and the germline ends sit 14 bases apart. Measured from the cysteine to the phenylalanine, the CDR3 is 15 residues long. Solely the CDR3 DNA is kept, with 45 bases framed from the first base. The receptor was isolated from a woman aged 50 to 60 with alopecia areata. Some clones in this sample may be carry-over from other donors' samples. The rearrangement combines TRBV5-1 with TRBJ2-4; D gene: possibly TRBD2, on 5 matching bases. The sequenced sample was whole blood, obtained in connection with sensitization to the hapten diphenylcyclopropenone (DPC). In nucleotides, the sequence is TGCGCCAGCAAGAAAGAGGGCCTGGCCAAAAACATTCAGTACTTC. Translated, this is CASKKEGLAKNIQYF.